This T cell receptor beta chain was documented in a study of cytomegalovirus exposure and HLA in healthy donors. Germline V gene data show CDR1 as ENHRY and CDR2 as SYGVKD. The CDR3 runs 15 residues. The PCR contained 60 Vbeta and 13 Jbeta primers. The table came from immunoSEQ multiplex PCR; TCRdb's copy has only in-frame clones and leaves some out. The sample consists of some 140,000 clones, about four fifths of them appearing once. This clone was counted once. At one end the junction does not follow the germline gene, possibly because of a read error. The chain is built from TRBV10-3 and TRBJ2-1; 9 nucleotides line up with TRBD1. This clonotype was sampled from a man under 40 in good health. Sequencing was done on a sample of PBMCs. CDR3 nucleotides: TGTGCCATCAGTGAGGCGGACAGGGGACGGGGGGAGTGGGTCTTC. As protein: CAISEADRGRGEWVF.